This TCR beta chain was captured in a study of response to subunit inactivated influenza vaccine. Study-level points and caveats: Authors suggested each seasonal influenza vaccination recruits few new T cells.

This CDR3 region has 14 residues. Trimming shortened V by 2 bases and J by 4 bases, and 15 bases separated the two germline ends. Germline V CDR1 and CDR2: DFQATT, SNEGSKA (reference sequence). In its sample, this clonotype was seen a few times. As yet, its antigen is unknown. TCRdb re-analysed the RT-PCR reads in MiXCR, keeping a single row per CDR3 protein. This sample has 860,000 or so distinct CDR3 sequences, with around 21% found just once. Material: PBMCs from blood, obtained roughly 5 days after vaccination. This rearrangement joins TRBV20-1 to TRBJ2-7, with D possibly TRBD2 on 7 matching bases. This clonotype originated in a man between 50 and 59 years old who received an inactivated influenza vaccine. The chain's CDR3 is CSARQGGGAYEQYF. The CDR3 region has the DNA TGCAGTGCTAGACAGGGTGGGGGGGCTTACGAGCAGTACTTC.